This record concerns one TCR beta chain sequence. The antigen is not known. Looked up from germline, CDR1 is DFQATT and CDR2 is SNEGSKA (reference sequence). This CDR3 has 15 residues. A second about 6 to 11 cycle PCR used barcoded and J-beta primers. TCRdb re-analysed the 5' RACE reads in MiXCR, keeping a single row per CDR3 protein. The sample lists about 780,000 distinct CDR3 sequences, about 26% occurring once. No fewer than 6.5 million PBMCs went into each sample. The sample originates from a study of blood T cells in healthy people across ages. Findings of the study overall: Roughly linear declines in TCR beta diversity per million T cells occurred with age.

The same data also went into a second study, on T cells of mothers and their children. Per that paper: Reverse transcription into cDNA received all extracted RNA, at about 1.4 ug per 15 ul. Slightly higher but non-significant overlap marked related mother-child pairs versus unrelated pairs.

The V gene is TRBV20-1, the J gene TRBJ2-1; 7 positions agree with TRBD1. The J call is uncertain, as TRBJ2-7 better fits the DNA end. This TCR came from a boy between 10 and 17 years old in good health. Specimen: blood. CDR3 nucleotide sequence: TGCAGTGCTAGGGGTCCGGACAGGCGCTCCTACGAGCAGTACTTC. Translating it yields CSARGPDRRSYEQYF.